These 16 T cell receptor beta chains came from one sample sequenced in a study of T cell responses to AZD1222 COVID-19 vaccine. Some clones are missing from TCRdb's copy, which holds only in-frame ones; the method was immunoSEQ multiplex PCR. The sample includes fewer than 110,000 clones, around nine tenths of them seen just once. The specimen comprised peripheral blood, sampled on day 0 of AZD1222 vaccination. The receptors stem from an adult in good health.

The genes are TRBV27 and TRBJ1-1, with a tentative D call TRBD1 (5 bases). The CDR3 runs 14 residues. The germline V gene encodes CDR1 MNHEY and CDR2 SMNVEV (reference sequence). V was pared by 1 base and J by 4 bases, with 10 bases between. CDR3 nucleotide sequence: TGTGCCAGCAGTTTATGGGCAGGGAGCACTGAAGCTTTCTTT. Its translation is CASSLWAGSTEAFF.

This chain uses TRBV6-5 with TRBJ1-1; D is perhaps TRBD1 (6 bases). The V gene lost 2 bases and the J gene lost 0 bases, with 13 bases spanning the gap. Germline lookup yields CDR1 MNHEY and CDR2 SVGAGI. This CDR3 is built from 16 residues. Written as DNA, the CDR3 is TGTGCCAGCAGTTACCAGTTTACAGGGATGAACACTGAAGCTTTCTTT. Its translation is CASSYQFTGMNTEAFF.

The chain has TRBV9 and TRBJ2-7; D ambiguous. CDR1 SGDLS and CDR2 YYNGEE come from the germline V gene. V was shortened by 0 bases and J by 5 bases, with 15 bases between the two germline ends. The CDR3 loop spans 15 amino acids. The DNA of the CDR3 is TGTGCCAGCAGCGTAGTAACCGGCCTCGACGACGAGCAGTACTTC. Amino acids: CASSVVTGLDDEQYF.

V and J are TRBV9 and TRBJ1-2, with 9 bases matching TRBD1. Germline V gene sequence: CDR1 SGDLS, CDR2 YYNGEE. There are 14 residues in the CDR3. J gave up 6 bases and V 4 bases, and 7 bases lay outside the gene matches. This CDR3 is CASSTGQGLDGYTF. The CDR3 nucleotides are TGTGCCAGCAGCACAGGACAGGGGCTCGATGGCTACACCTTC. Full variable domain (remainder filled in from reference TRBV9 and TRBJ1-2): DSGVTQTPKHLITATGQRVTLRCSPRSGDLSVYWYQQSLDQGLQFLIQYYNGEERAKGNILERFSAQQFPDLHSELNLSSLELGDSALYFCASSTGQGLDGYTFGSGTRLTVV.

This chain joins TRBV27 and TRBJ1-5; a possible D gene is TRBD1 (6 bases). Germline CDR1 and CDR2: MNHEY and SMNVEV (reference sequence). V lost 8 bases and J 6 bases, leaving 23 bases between the germline ends. CDR3 length: 16 amino acids. For the CDR3, the DNA is TGTGCCAGCGCCAAACAAGGGGGATCATTTAGTCAGCCCCAGCATTTT. Protein sequence: CASAKQGGSFSQPQHF.

The CDR3 region is CASTTRAGGAFF. The CDR3 DNA sequence: TGTGCCAGTACCACCCGGGCCGGAGGGGCTTTCTTT. This sequence joins TRBV19 and TRBJ1-1; D is unresolved. This CDR3 has 12 amino acids. The V end was cut by 7 bases, the J end by 11 bases, with 17 bases between. Germline loops: CDR1 LNHDA, CDR2 SQIVND (reference sequence).

This clone was seen just once. J is TRBJ2-1 and V is TRBV27; 10 nucleotides agree with TRBD1. Germline trimming cut 5 bases from V and 2 bases from J; bases unmatched to any gene: 3. The CDR3 consists of 15 residues. Germline CDR1 and CDR2: MNHEY and SMNVEV (reference sequence). The CDR3 loop is CASSEGTGAYNEQFF. The CDR3 DNA is TGTGCCAGCAGTGAGGGGACAGGGGCCTACAATGAGCAGTTCTTC.

This clone was recorded a few times. The V and J genes are TRBV30 and TRBJ1-1; no clear D. Trimming removed 2 bases at V and 5 bases at J, with 9 bases between. The CDR3 sequence is 12 residues long. Germline CDR1 is GTSNPN and CDR2 is SVGIG (reference sequence). The CDR3 protein is CAWSLVGTEAFF. The CDR3 DNA follows: TGTGCCTGGAGTTTGGTGGGAACTGAAGCTTTCTTT.

This chain connects TRBV7-9 to TRBJ1-2; TRBD1 is a possible D gene (6 bases). The ends were cut back, 5 bases at V and 4 bases at J, with 17 bases in the middle. The CDR3 is 15 residues long. Germline V lookup: CDR1 SEHNR, CDR2 FQNEAQ (reference sequence). In nucleotides, the CDR3 is TGTGCCAGCAGCCTCCGGGACATTCGCTCCTATGGCTACACCTTC. It codes for CASSLRDIRSYGYTF.

The chain couples TRBV30 to TRBJ1-2; no definite D call. Per the germline V gene, CDR1 is GTSNPN and CDR2 is SVGIG (reference sequence). The CDR3 extends over 13 amino acids. The germline V and J ends were trimmed by 5 bases and 5 bases, with 15 bases remaining between them. The DNA for the CDR3 is TGTGCCTGGGACGAAGTAATGGAGTATGGCTACACCTTC. Its protein is CAWDEVMEYGYTF. The variable domain in full, with the rest retrieved from reference TRBV30 and TRBJ1-2, is SQTIHQWPATLVQPVGSPLSLECTVEGTSNPNLYWYRQAAGRGLQLLFYSVGIGQISSEVPQNLSASRPQDRQFILSSKKLLLSDSGFYLCAWDEVMEYGYTFGSGTRLTVV.

The gene calls are TRBV7-6 and TRBJ1-6; no reliable D call. The V end was cut by 2 bases, the J end by 8 bases, with 10 bases between. The CDR3 consists of 14 residues. CDR1 and CDR2 (germline): SGHVS, FNYEAQ. The CDR3 region is CASSLTAEHSPLHF. CDR3 sequence (DNA): TGTGCCAGCAGCTTAACCGCAGAACATTCACCCCTCCACTTT.

This clone was picked up one time. The chain recombines TRBV29-1 with TRBJ1-4; possible D gene TRBD1, 6 bases. The CDR3 covers 15 residues. Looked up from germline, CDR1 is SQVTM and CDR2 is ANQGSEA. The ends were cut back, 6 bases at V and 7 bases at J, with 21 bases in the middle. Here the CDR3 reads CSVTVVGQTGEKLFF. CDR3 nucleotides: TGCAGCGTAACTGTCGTGGGACAAACGGGTGAAAAACTGTTTTTT.

The chain joins TRBV21-1 to TRBJ2-2; TRBD2, the D gene given by the table, was not confirmed from the DNA. TRBV21-1 corresponds to a pseudogene. This CDR3 has 13 amino acids. CDR3 DNA: TGTGCCAGCAGCAAAGGAGGAAGCGGGGAGCTGTTTTTT. Its translation: CASSKGGSGELFF.

CDR3 protein: CASSWRTANTEAFF. Written as DNA, the CDR3 is TGTGCCAGCAGTTGGCGGACGGCGAACACTGAAGCTTTCTTT. The rearrangement joins TRBV28 to TRBJ1-1, with D hard to call. The CDR3 is 14 residues long. With 4 bases removed from V and 1 base from J, the gap between germline ends came to 10 bases. Germline CDR1 reads MDHEN; CDR2 reads SYDVKM.

The J gene is TRBJ1-2, the V gene TRBV6-1; no clear D gene. The CDR3 length is 14 residues. Germline CDR1 is MNHNS and CDR2 is SASEGT. V lost 1 base and J lost 4, with 10 bases in between. CDR3 region: CASSEDADFYGYTF. In nucleotides, the CDR3 is TGTGCCAGCAGTGAAGATGCTGACTTCTATGGCTACACCTTC.

The J gene is TRBJ1-5, the V gene TRBV4-1; perhaps TRBD1 as D (5 bases). With 0 bases removed from V and 2 bases from J, the gap between germline ends came to 17 bases. The CDR3 sequence is 18 residues long. CDR1 is MGHRA and CDR2 is YSYEKL in the germline V gene. The CDR3 region is CASSQDIWGGEGNQPQHF. The CDR3, as DNA: TGCGCCAGCAGCCAAGATATATGGGGAGGGGAGGGCAATCAGCCCCAGCATTTT.